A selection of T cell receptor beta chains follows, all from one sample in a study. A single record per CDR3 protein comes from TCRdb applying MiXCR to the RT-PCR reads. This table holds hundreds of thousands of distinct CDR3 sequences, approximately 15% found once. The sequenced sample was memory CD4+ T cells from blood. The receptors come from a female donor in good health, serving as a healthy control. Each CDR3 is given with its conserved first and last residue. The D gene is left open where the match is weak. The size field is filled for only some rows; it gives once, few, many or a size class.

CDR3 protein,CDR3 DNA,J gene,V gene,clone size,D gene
CASSPTVIGQGMTEAFF,TGTGCCAGCTCACCGACAGTAATAGGACAGGGTATGACTGAAGCTTTCTTT,TRBJ1-1,TRBV18,few,TRBD1
CAIEDRAGGLRAKNIQYF,TGTGCCATCGAGGACCGAGCGGGGGGACTGCGAGCCAAAAACATTCAGTACTTC,TRBJ2-4,TRBV6-2/TRBV6-3,many,TRBD2
CASEKGHGNTEAFF,TGTGCCAGCGAAAAGGGGCACGGGAACACTGAAGCTTTCTTT,TRBJ1-1,TRBV3-1,few,-
CSARRARDYGYTF,TGCAGTGCTAGACGAGCTCGGGACTATGGCTACACCTTC,TRBJ1-2,TRBV20-1,few,-
CASSLVGLGGGEQYF,TGTGCCAGCAGCTTGGTGGGCCTCGGGGGGGGCGAGCAGTACTTC,TRBJ2-7,TRBV5-6,-,TRBD2
CASSPFGQGSYNEQFF,TGTGCCAGCAGCCCATTTGGACAGGGGTCCTACAATGAGCAGTTCTTC,TRBJ2-1,TRBV7-2,-,TRBD1
CSGWGLEGEQYF,TGCAGCGGGTGGGGCCTCGAGGGGGAGCAGTACTTC,TRBJ2-7,TRBV20-1,many,-
CASSLGPAGGYNEQFF,TGCGCCAGCAGCTTGGGGCCAGCGGGAGGATACAATGAGCAGTTCTTC,TRBJ2-1,TRBV5-1,many,TRBD2
CASSQTGGPYNEQFF,TGTGCCAGCAGCCAGACAGGGGGACCCTACAATGAGCAGTTCTTC,TRBJ2-1,TRBV12-3/TRBV12-4,many,TRBD1
CASSQDGGGWTNEKLFF,TGCGCCAGCAGCCAAGATGGAGGGGGCTGGACTAATGAAAAACTGTTTTTT,TRBJ1-4,TRBV4-3,few,TRBD1
CASRPGQSYNEQFF,TGTGCCAGCAGACCGGGACAGAGTTACAATGAGCAGTTCTTC,TRBJ2-1,TRBV7-2,many,TRBD1
CASSDRPSYNEKLFF,TGTGCCAGCAGTGACCGACCTTCATATAATGAAAAACTGTTTTTT,TRBJ1-4,TRBV27,many,-
CSAVILGQDPYEQYF,TGCAGTGCAGTAATTCTGGGACAGGATCCCTACGAGCAGTACTTC,TRBJ2-7,TRBV20-1,-,TRBD1
CASSFEGRTDTQYF,TGCGCCAGCAGCTTTGAAGGGCGCACAGATACGCAGTATTTT,TRBJ2-3,TRBV5-1,many,-
CASSVGWGNEQFF,TGTGCCAGCAGCGTAGGGTGGGGGAATGAGCAGTTCTTC,TRBJ2-1,TRBV9,few,-
CASSFGGLAYEQYF,TGCGCCAGCAGCTTTGGAGGGTTGGCCTACGAGCAGTACTTC,TRBJ2-7,TRBV5-1,-,-
CSARDFANGGGYGYTF,TGCAGTGCTAGAGATTTTGCGAATGGGGGTGGCTATGGCTACACCTTC,TRBJ1-2,TRBV20-1,few,-
CASSWRGNEQFF,TGTGCCAGCAGCTGGCGAGGCAATGAGCAGTTCTTC,TRBJ2-1,TRBV7-2,many,-
CASSLDRNRVTGELFF,TGTGCCAGCAGCTTAGACCGAAACAGGGTCACCGGGGAGCTGTTTTTT,TRBJ2-2,TRBV7-2,-,-
CASSPQRDTNTEAFF,TGTGCCAGCTCACCGCAGAGGGATACTAACACTGAAGCTTTCTTT,TRBJ1-1,TRBV18,few,-
CASSFGQPNYGYTF,TGTGCCAGCAGTTTCGGACAGCCCAACTATGGCTACACCTTC,TRBJ1-2,TRBV6-1,-,-
CAGQAGQNTGELFF,TGTGCCGGCCAGGCGGGACAGAACACCGGGGAGCTGTTTTTT,TRBJ2-2,TRBV7-9,many,-
CASSLLGTSGYGYTF,TGTGCCAGCTCACTCCTGGGGACATCAGGTTATGGCTACACCTTC,TRBJ1-2,TRBV18,-,-
CASSARDRGADTQYF,TGTGCCAGCAGCGCCCGGGACAGGGGTGCAGATACGCAGTATTTT,TRBJ2-3,TRBV7-9,-,TRBD1
CAITETYNDYGYTF,TGTGCCATCACGGAGACCTATAACGACTATGGCTACACCTTC,TRBJ1-2,TRBV10-3,-,-
CASSQTRGSNTGELFF,TGTGCCAGCAGCCAAACTAGGGGATCGAACACCGGGGAGCTGTTTTTT,TRBJ2-2,TRBV3-1,-,-
CASSSINVVNEQYF,TGTGCCAGCAGTTCCATCAATGTGGTCAACGAGCAGTACTTC,TRBJ2-7,TRBV28,few,-
CASSLDRSGSPSSYNEQFF,TGCGCCAGCAGCTTGGATCGAAGCGGGAGCCCAAGCTCCTACAATGAGCAGTTCTTC,TRBJ2-1,TRBV5-1,few,TRBD2
CASSYWTANYGYTF,TGTGCCAGCAGTTACTGGACAGCTAACTATGGCTACACCTTC,TRBJ1-2,TRBV28,few,-
CASSPQGAEGYTF,TGCGCCAGCAGCCCCCAGGGGGCTGAGGGCTACACCTTC,TRBJ1-2,TRBV5-1,few,TRBD1
CATSNVGVETQYF,TGTGCCACCAGTAACGTGGGAGTGGAGACCCAGTACTTC,TRBJ2-5,TRBV24-1,-,-
CASSSRQRNTDTQYF,TGTGCCAGCAGTTCCCGACAGAGGAACACAGATACGCAGTATTTT,TRBJ2-3,TRBV12-3/TRBV12-4,-,-
CASSQDRTDNSPLHF,TGTGCCAGCAGCCAAGATAGGACAGATAATTCACCCCTCCACTTT,TRBJ1-6,TRBV4-2,many,-
CASSSSSGTYEQYF,TGTGCCAGCAGCTCGTCAAGCGGGACCTACGAGCAGTACTTC,TRBJ2-7,TRBV5-6,few,TRBD2
CASSGGLAGPDNEQFF,TGTGCCAGCAGCGGAGGACTAGCGGGACCGGACAATGAGCAGTTCTTC,TRBJ2-1,TRBV9,-,TRBD2
CASSWGGYDTEAFF,TGCGCCAGCAGCTGGGGGGGGTACGACACTGAAGCTTTCTTT,TRBJ1-1,TRBV5-1,many,-
CAISLSGSLNTGELFF,TGTGCCATCAGTCTTAGCGGGAGTCTGAACACCGGGGAGCTGTTTTTT,TRBJ2-2,TRBV10-3,few,TRBD2
CASSAKRQGHPEQYF,TGCGCCAGCAGCGCGAAGCGACAGGGGCACCCCGAGCAGTACTTC,TRBJ2-7,TRBV5-1,few,TRBD1
CSAPGVGGNTEAFF,TGCAGTGCCCCCGGGGTTGGAGGGAACACTGAAGCTTTCTTT,TRBJ1-1,TRBV20-1,once,-
CASSWGGQGGADTQYF,TGTGCCAGCAGCTGGGGGGGACAGGGAGGGGCAGATACGCAGTATTTT,TRBJ2-3,TRBV7-3,-,TRBD1
CSLSFRTDPTRFVRGEQFF,TGCAGCCTAAGTTTTCGAACTGACCCGACTAGGTTCGTTAGGGGTGAGCAGTTCTTC,TRBJ2-1,TRBV20-1,-,-
CASSLRRQGLNTEAFF,TGTGCCAGCAGTTTAAGGAGACAGGGTCTGAACACTGAAGCTTTCTTT,TRBJ1-1,TRBV28,-,TRBD1
CATSARADGYTF,TGTGCCACCAGTGCCCGGGCGGATGGCTACACCTTC,TRBJ1-2,TRBV24-1,few,-
CASSKDSGANVLTF,TGTGCCAGCAGCAAGGACTCTGGGGCCAACGTCCTGACTTTC,TRBJ2-6,TRBV6-2/TRBV6-3,many,-
CASSRGQGPTSTDTQYF,TGCGCCAGCAGCAGGGGACAGGGGCCTACTAGCACAGATACGCAGTATTTT,TRBJ2-3,TRBV5-1,few,TRBD1
CSAYTNYGYTF,TGCAGTGCTTACACTAACTATGGCTACACCTTC,TRBJ1-2,TRBV20-1,many,-
CASSAPGLTEAFF,TGTGCCAGCAGCGCTCCGGGCCTAACTGAAGCTTTCTTT,TRBJ1-1,TRBV9,many,-
CASSFNPGVEAFF,TGTGCCAGCAGTTTTAACCCCGGGGTTGAAGCTTTCTTT,TRBJ1-1,TRBV12-3/TRBV12-4,many,-